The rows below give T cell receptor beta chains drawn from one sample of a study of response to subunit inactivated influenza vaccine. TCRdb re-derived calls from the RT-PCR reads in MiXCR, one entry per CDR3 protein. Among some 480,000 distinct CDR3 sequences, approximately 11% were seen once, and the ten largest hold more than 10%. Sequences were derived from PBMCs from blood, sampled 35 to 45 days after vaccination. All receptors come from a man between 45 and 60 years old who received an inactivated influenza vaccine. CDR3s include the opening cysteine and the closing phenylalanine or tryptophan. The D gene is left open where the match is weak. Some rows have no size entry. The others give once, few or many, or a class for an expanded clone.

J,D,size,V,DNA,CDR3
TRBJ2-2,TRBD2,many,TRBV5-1,TGCGCCAGCAGCCTGGCGGCTGCTAGCGGACCTACCGGGGAGCTGTTTTTT,CASSLAAASGPTGELFF
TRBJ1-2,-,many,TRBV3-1,TGTGCCAGCAGCCAAGCGGTCACCGATAACTATGGCTACACCTTC,CASSQAVTDNYGYTF
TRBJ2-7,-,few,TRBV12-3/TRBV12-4,TGTGCCAGCCGACCCGACTGGAGCGAGCAGTACTTC,CASRPDWSEQYF
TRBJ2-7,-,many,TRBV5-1,TGCGCCAGCAGCTTGGTCCCAGGGGCAGTGTACGAGCAGTACTTC,CASSLVPGAVYEQYF
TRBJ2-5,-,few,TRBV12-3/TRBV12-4,TGTGCCAGCAGACCCCTAGCATCGGAGACCCAGTACTTC,CASRPLASETQYF
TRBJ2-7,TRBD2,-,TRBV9,TGTGCCAGCAGCCTAAGCGGGAGCCCCTACGAGCAGTACTTC,CASSLSGSPYEQYF
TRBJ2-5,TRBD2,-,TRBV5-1,TGCGCCAGCAGCTTGGCCCCCCCTCTTGGCGGGGGGTCTGGAAGGAAGACCCAGTACTTC,CASSLAPPLGGGSGRKTQYF
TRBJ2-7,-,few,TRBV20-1,TGCAGTGCTAGGGACGGGAAGGGATACGAGCAGTACTTC,CSARDGKGYEQYF
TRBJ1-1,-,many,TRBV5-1,TGCGCCAGCAGCTTGACAGGAGTCGCTGAAGCTTTCTTT,CASSLTGVAEAFF
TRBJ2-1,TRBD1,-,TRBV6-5,TGTGCCAGCAGTTACTCCTCCGGGACAGGGATAATGCAGTTCTTC,CASSYSSGTGIMQFF
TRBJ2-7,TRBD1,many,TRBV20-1,TGCAGTGCTTACCGGGACAGCTACGAGCAGTACTTC,CSAYRDSYEQYF
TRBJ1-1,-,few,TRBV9,TGTGCCAGCAGCGACCGTTCGACAGCGAACACTGAAGCTTTCTTT,CASSDRSTANTEAFF
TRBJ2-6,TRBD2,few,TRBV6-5,TGTGCCAGCAGTTACCGGTCTCCGGGACTAGCCTCTGGGGCCAACGTCCTGACTTTC,CASSYRSPGLASGANVLTF
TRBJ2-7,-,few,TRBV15,TGTGCCACCAGCAAACTGGACAGCTACGAGCAGTACTTC,CATSKLDSYEQYF
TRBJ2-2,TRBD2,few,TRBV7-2,TGTGCCAGCAGCTCCCGGGACTACGGTGGGGAGCTGTTTTTT,CASSSRDYGGELFF
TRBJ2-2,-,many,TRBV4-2,TGTGCCAGCAGCCCCTCAAGCCCGAACACCGGGGAGCTGTTTTTT,CASSPSSPNTGELFF
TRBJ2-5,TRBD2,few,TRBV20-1,TGCAGTGCTTACCCCGGGGGGGCCGGAGAGACCCAGTACTTC,CSAYPGGAGETQYF
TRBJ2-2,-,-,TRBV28,TGTGCCAGTTCCCCCGCTGCGGTCAGCTCACACACCGGGGAGCTGTTTTTT,CASSPAAVSSHTGELFF
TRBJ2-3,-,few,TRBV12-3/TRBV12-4,TGTGCCAGCAGGGACGTCGGGTTGCAGTATTTT,CASRDVGLQYF
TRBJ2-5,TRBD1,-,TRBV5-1,TGCGCCAGCAGGCTTCTCAGGGGGCCCTCTCAAGAGACCCAGTACTTC,CASRLLRGPSQETQYF
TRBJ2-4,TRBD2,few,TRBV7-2,TGTGCCAGCAGCTCAACTAGCGGGGGGTCCAAAAACATTCAGTACTTC,CASSSTSGGSKNIQYF
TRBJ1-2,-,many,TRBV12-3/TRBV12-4,TGTGCCAGCAGTTTTGAGGACACCTCTAACTATGGCTACACCTTC,CASSFEDTSNYGYTF
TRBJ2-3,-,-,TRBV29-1,TGCAGCGTTGATGATGGCACAGATACGCAGTATTTT,CSVDDGTDTQYF
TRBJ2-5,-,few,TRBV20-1,TGCAGTGCTAGAGATTGGTTAACGGGGGTACAAGAGACCCAGTACTTC,CSARDWLTGVQETQYF
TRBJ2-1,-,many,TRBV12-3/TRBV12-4,TGTGCCAGCAGTCGGACAGTTGAGCAGTTCTTC,CASSRTVEQFF
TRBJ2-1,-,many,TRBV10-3,TGTGCCATCAGCCTCAGGGCAGGCGGAAATGAGCAGTTCTTC,CAISLRAGGNEQFF
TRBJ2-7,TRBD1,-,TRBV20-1,TGCAGTGCTAGATCACAAGTGCGACAGGGCAAGAGCTCCTACGAGCAGTACTTC,CSARSQVRQGKSSYEQYF
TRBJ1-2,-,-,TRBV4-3,TGCGCCAGCAGCCAAGGCAGTCTTAATGGCTACACCTTC,CASSQGSLNGYTF
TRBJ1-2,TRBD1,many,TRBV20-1,TGCAGTGTCCGGGACAGGAGTAGCTATGGCTACACCTTC,CSVRDRSSYGYTF
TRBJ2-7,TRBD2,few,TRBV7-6,TGTGCCAGCAGCGAGACTAGCGGGAGGGTTGGCAGCTACGAGCAGTACTTC,CASSETSGRVGSYEQYF
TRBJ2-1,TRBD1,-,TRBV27,TGTGCCAGCAGTGTCCTTGGGACAGGGGAGGGCAATGAGCAGTTCTTC,CASSVLGTGEGNEQFF